Listed here are 2 T cell receptor beta chains from one sample, sequenced in a study of beta chain features in type 1 diabetes. General study points: Shortening that was moderate but significant affected the TCRB CDR3s of Type 1 diabetes patients in all four CD4+ subsets.

Their recognized antigens are unknown. The authors reverse transcribed all of the isolated RNA, so sequencing captured expressed TCRB transcripts. The method was immunoSEQ multiplex PCR; TCRdb's version includes in-frame clones alone and lacks a portion of them. The sample includes approximately 260,000 clones, 20% of them seen just once. The sample taken for sequencing was naive CD4+ T cells from blood. The receptors derive from a woman aged 40 to 55 with type 1 diabetes.

This clone was found a few times. Other DNA variants within this sample encode the same CDR3. V gene TRBV29-1 combines with J gene TRBJ2-1, with TRBD1 matching over 9 bases. Trimming at V came to 1 base and at J to 7 bases, leaving 2 bases not matched to a gene. The CDR3 has 13 residues. Germline V gives CDR1 SQVTM, CDR2 ANQGSEA. Here the CDR3 reads CSVEADRGNEQFF. The CDR3 coding sequence is TGCAGCGTTGAAGCTGACAGGGGGAATGAGCAGTTCTTC.

The chain recombines TRBV4-3 with TRBJ1-2; TRBD1 might be the D (6 bases). Germline V lookup: CDR1 LGHNA, CDR2 YSLEER. Trimming removed 0 bases at V and 8 bases at J, with 19 bases between. The CDR3 has 16 amino acids. In DNA, the CDR3 is TGCGCCAGCAGCCAAGATTTGAGAGGACAGAGATTCGGCTACACCTTC. The encoded protein is CASSQDLRGQRFGYTF.